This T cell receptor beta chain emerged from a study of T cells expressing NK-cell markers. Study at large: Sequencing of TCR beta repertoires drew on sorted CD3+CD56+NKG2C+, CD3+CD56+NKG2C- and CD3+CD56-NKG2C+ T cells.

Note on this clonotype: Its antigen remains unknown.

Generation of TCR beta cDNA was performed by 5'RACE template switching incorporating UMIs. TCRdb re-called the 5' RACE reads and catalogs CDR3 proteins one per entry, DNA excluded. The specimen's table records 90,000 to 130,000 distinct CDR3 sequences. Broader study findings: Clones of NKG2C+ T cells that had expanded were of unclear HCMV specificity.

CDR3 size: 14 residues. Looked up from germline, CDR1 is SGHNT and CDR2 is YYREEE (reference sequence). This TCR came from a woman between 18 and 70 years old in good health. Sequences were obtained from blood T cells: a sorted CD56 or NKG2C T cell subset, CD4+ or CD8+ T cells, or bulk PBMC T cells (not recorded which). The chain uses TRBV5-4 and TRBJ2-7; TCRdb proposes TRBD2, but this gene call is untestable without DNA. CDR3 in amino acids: CASSLALGSREQYF. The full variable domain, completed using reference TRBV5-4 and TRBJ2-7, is ETGVTQSPTHLIKTRGQQVTLRCSSQSGHNTVSWYQQALGQGPQFIFQYYREEENGRGNFPPRFSGLQFPNYSSELNVNALELDDSALYLCASSLALGSREQYFGPGTRLTVT.